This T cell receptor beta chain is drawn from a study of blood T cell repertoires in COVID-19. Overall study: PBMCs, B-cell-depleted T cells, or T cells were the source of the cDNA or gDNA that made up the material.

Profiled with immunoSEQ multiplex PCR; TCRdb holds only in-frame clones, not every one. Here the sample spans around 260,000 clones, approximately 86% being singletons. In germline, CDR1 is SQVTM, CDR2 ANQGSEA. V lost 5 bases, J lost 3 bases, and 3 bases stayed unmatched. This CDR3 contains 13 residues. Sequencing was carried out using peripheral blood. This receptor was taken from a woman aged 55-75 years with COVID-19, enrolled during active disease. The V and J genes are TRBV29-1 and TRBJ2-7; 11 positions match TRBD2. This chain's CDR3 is CSVSGTSGYEQYF. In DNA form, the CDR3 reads TGCAGCGTTTCCGGGACTAGCGGCTACGAGCAGTACTTC.